These 7 T cell receptor beta chains originate from one sample sequenced in a study of spatial heterogeneity in lung cancer. Antigens for these TCRs are unknown. Study outcomes and limitations: One measure, the expanded intratumoral alpha and beta TCR count, tracked tumor mutation counts.

As to time point: sample taken at primary tumor resection. TCRdb passed the 5' RACE reads through MiXCR, listing each CDR3 protein once. Among 13,000 or so distinct CDR3 sequences listed, 5.1% were seen once. Material: lung tumor tissue, obtained at surgery. The receptors were gathered from a male donor with early-stage non-small cell lung cancer.

At least ten counts were recorded for this clonotype. V and J are TRBV7-2 and TRBJ1-2, with unresolved D. The CDR3 is 15 amino acids. From germline, CDR1 is SGHTA and CDR2 FQGNSA. Trimming stripped 5 bases from V and 5 bases from J, with 18 bases between. CDR3 loop: CASSPISLAKYGYTF. CDR3 bases: TGTGCCAGCAGCCCTATTTCCCTTGCGAAGTATGGCTACACCTTC.

The table lists this clonotype with many counts. The chain joins TRBV4-3 to TRBJ1-1; D is possibly TRBD1 (5 bases). The CDR3 loop spans 14 amino acids. Trimming stripped 1 base from V and 5 bases from J, with 11 bases between. From germline, CDR1 is LGHNA and CDR2 YSLEER. CDR3 protein: CASSQGRVRTEAFF. The CDR3 coding sequence is TGCGCCAGCAGCCAAGGCAGGGTTAGGACTGAAGCTTTCTTT.

This clonotype was recorded a few times. The chain links TRBV2 to TRBJ1-1, with TRBD1 as a possible D gene (5 bases). Trimming stripped 4 bases from V and 11 bases from J, with 14 bases between. CDR1 is SNHLY, CDR2 FYNNEI, per germline. The CDR3 is 12 amino acids. The CDR3 nucleotides read TGTGCCAGCAGTGCGGACATTCCCTGGGCTTTCTTT. Its translation: CASSADIPWAFF. The entire variable domain, with the rest obtained from reference TRBV2 and TRBJ1-1, is as follows: EPEVTQTPSHQVTQMGQEVILRCVPISNHLYFYWYRQILGQKVEFLVSFYNNEISEKSEIFDDQFSVERPDGSNFTLKIRSTKLEDSAMYFCASSADIPWAFFGQGTRLTVV.

The table lists this clonotype with many counts. This rearrangement joins TRBV27 to TRBJ1-1, with no clear D. CDR3 size: 12 residues. The V end was cut by 5 bases, the J end by 3 bases, with 7 bases between. CDR1 MNHEY and CDR2 SMNVEV come from the germline V gene (reference sequence). The CDR3 coding sequence is TGTGCCAGCAGTCAGCGGGACACTGAAGCTTTCTTT. Translated: CASSQRDTEAFF.

This clonotype was observed a handful of times. V usage is TRBV20-1 and J usage is TRBJ1-1, with D possibly matching TRBD1 (5 bases). This CDR3 spans 15 amino acids. Trimming pared 5 bases from V and 5 bases from J, leaving 21 bases between. CDR1 and CDR2 from the germline V gene are DFQATT and SNEGSKA (reference sequence). CDR3: CSAPQSAGWGTEAFF. DNA for the CDR3: TGCAGTGCTCCCCAATCCGCAGGGTGGGGGACTGAAGCTTTCTTT.

The chain couples TRBV20-1 to TRBJ1-6; D gene ambiguous. The ends were cut back, 1 base at V and 0 bases at J, with 13 bases in the middle. Germline V gene data show CDR1 as DFQATT and CDR2 as SNEGSKA (reference sequence). The CDR3 covers 17 residues. DNA of the CDR3: TGCAGTGCTAGAGTGGTTGTGGGGAACTCCTATAATTCACCCCTCCACTTT. Amino acids: CSARVVVGNSYNSPLHF.

This clonotype was observed at least ten times. V gene TRBV2 combines with J gene TRBJ1-2; D is ambiguous. Trimming removed 5 bases at V and 0 bases at J, with 13 bases between. CDR1 and CDR2 from the germline V gene are SNHLY and FYNNEI. The CDR3 contains 15 residues. The CDR3 DNA sequence: TGTGCCAGCAGTACCTCGCAGCTTTCTAACTATGGCTACACCTTC. Amino acid sequence: CASSTSQLSNYGYTF.